This T cell receptor (beta chain) came from a study of blood T cell repertoires in COVID-19. Background on the study: COVID-19 samples collected from the United States, Italy and Spain covered acute and convalescent phases.

In the original analysis: It was from reference gene primer amplification that nucleated cell counts were estimated. Clones were read by immunoSEQ multiplex PCR, and TCRdb kept only the in-frame ones, dropping some. V and J calls plus clone size are reproduced from that table; the DNA served to infer D and trimming. The sample lists a few hundred thousand clones; approximately 88% were seen once. The J segment lost 7 bases and the V segment lost 1 base, leaving 9 bases of the junction unmatched. Germline V lookup: CDR1 SGHKS, CDR2 YYEKEE (reference sequence). The CDR3 totals 15 residues. This receptor was obtained from a young woman with COVID-19, enrolled during active disease. The sequencing input was peripheral blood. This chain links TRBV5-5 with TRBJ2-7, with 9 bases aligning to TRBD1. This chain's CDR3 is CASSLNVQGAGEQYF. For the CDR3, the DNA is TGTGCCAGCAGCTTGAACGTACAGGGGGCTGGAGAGCAGTACTTC.